What follows is one TCR beta chain and its context. Its recognized antigen is unknown. No per-base quality is available; no much larger clone lies one base away. This sample was included in a study of blood T cells in healthy people across ages (dated by TCRdb to the mid-2010s). About the study as a whole: Template switching captured roughly one uniquely barcoded TCR beta cDNA molecule per two T cells in model experiments. Using deep sequencing normalized with unique cDNA molecular identifiers, the study measured how TCR beta repertoire diversity changes with age. The donors were divided into four age groups: young (average approximately 17 years), middle-aged (about 40), aged (approximately 59) and long-lived (around 87). To avoid experimental bias, donors of different ages were spread randomly across the sequencing lanes. For two donors (one aged 18 to 30 and one aged 80 or older), the study analyzed two additional independent replicas of 1 million unique cDNA reads from the same blood draw.

The CDR3, cysteine through phenylalanine, is 12 amino acids long. The only DNA kept is the CDR3, 36 bases in frame from the first base. V has 6 bases trimmed and J has 7 bases trimmed; junction bases matching no gene number 2. Study-level results and caveats: Total diversity estimates from one million sequenced T cells were considered lower bounds and underestimates. Observed TCR beta diversity correlated strongly with the percentage of naive T cells measured by flow cytometry. Because donor CMV infection status was unknown, age-related changes in expanded clonotypes were potentially confounded. Because profiling used bulk unsorted PBMCs, naive and antigen-experienced compartments could not be compared conclusively. As age increased, observed TCR beta diversity per million T cells dropped in a roughly linear way, and a significant reduction was already evident by age around 41. Compared with the aged group, more naive CD4+ T cells, fewer expanded clones and increased TCR diversity were shown by the long-lived group, suggesting age selection.

Preparation of the library involved 5' RACE. Sequenced using an Illumina HiSeq 2500. A second PCR of about 6 to 12 cycles was performed with a sample-barcoded 5' primer and a J-beta primer mix. A template-switch 5' adaptor carrying 12 random nucleotides introduced a unique molecular identifier onto each TCR beta cDNA molecule. At least 3 million CDR3-containing paired-end reads were obtained from each sample. First-strand cDNA was synthesized from all RNA with the Mint cDNA synthesis kit, primed by a TRBC-specific oligonucleotide. After uracil-DNA glycosylase treatment, a first 18-cycle PCR used universal primers M1SS and BC2_uni_R on all cDNA. The authors processed their data as follows. Normalization of each sample was performed by random selection of 1 million high-quality reads, each carrying a distinct molecular identifier. Instead of being binned into consensus sequences, reads with shared molecular identifiers were discarded. MiTCR, with a Q25 quality threshold and the strictest error-elimination algorithm, was used for CDR3 identification, clonotype clustering and error correction. Lower-bound total TCR beta diversity was estimated with a nonparametric unseen species model using Euler transformation. The public reads were quality trimmed at Q25 with fastp and then assembled into clones with MiXCR by TCRdb, keeping productive beta chains. When rows share a CDR3 protein, they turn into one entry using the most common DNA and genes. These V and J calls rely on TCRdb rather than the paper's analysis. For this sample there are 1.5 million or so distinct CDR3 sequences; around 40% appear just once. The top ten constitute approximately 4.1% of the sample.

The 39 donors, aged roughly 6 to 95 years, were systemically healthy Caucasian individuals from Russia. Each donor gave around 9.5 milliliters of peripheral blood, collected into EDTA-treated Vacutainer tubes. PBMCs were isolated by Ficoll-Paque density-gradient centrifugation, with at least 6 million obtained per sample. Trizol reagent was used to extract total RNA from the PBMCs, yielding at least 5.5 micrograms per sample. The percentages of naive CD45RAhigh/CD27high T cells were determined by flow cytometry on a PBMC aliquot from every donor. The chain couples TRBV12-3 or TRBV12-4 to TRBJ1-2, and TRBD1 aligns with 10 junction nucleotides. The TCR originated in a woman aged 18-35 years in good health. The sequenced sample consisted of blood. At the DNA level, the sequence is TGTGCCAGCAGGGGGGACAGGGGTGGCTACACCTTC. Translation gives CASRGDRGGYTF.